This is a list of T cell receptor beta chains from one sample in a study of OX40 agonist ivuxolimab in advanced cancers. The data were produced by immunoSEQ multiplex PCR, yet TCRdb's version contains in-frame clones alone and is incomplete. The table has about 160,000 clones, 94% seen once; the top ten hold about 0.33%. Source: CD4+ or CD8+ T cells sorted from blood, taken in a trial of the OX40 agonist ivuxolimab. These receptors originate from an adult with an advanced solid tumor such as melanoma, head and neck, liver or kidney cancer. Both conserved end residues are part of each CDR3. A D gene is named only where the DNA matches it firmly. For some rows the clone size is stated as once, few or many, or as a class when expanded; others skip it.

j_call,clone_size,v_call,d_call,cdr3_length,cdr3_aa,cdr3_nt
TRBJ2-3,once,TRBV9,TRBD2,16,CASSVGGLPSTDTQYF,TGTGCCAGCAGCGTAGGGGGACTACCGAGCACAGATACGCAGTATTTT
TRBJ1-1,-,TRBV7-6,TRBD1,19,CASSLAKDRGLRGNTEAFF,TGTGCCAGCAGCTTAGCGAAGGACAGGGGGTTGCGTGGGAACACTGAAGCTTTCTTT
TRBJ1-5,-,TRBV18,-,13,CASSRDVTQPQHF,TGTGCCAGCTCCCGGGATGTCACTCAGCCCCAGCATTTT
TRBJ2-3,-,TRBV5-4,TRBD2,15,CASAPGTSLTDTQYF,TGTGCCAGCGCTCCAGGGACTAGCCTGACAGATACGCAGTATTTT
TRBJ1-3,-,TRBV6-5,-,15,CASSGQTVDGNTIYF,TGTGCCAGCAGTGGACAGACTGTTGATGGAAACACCATATATTTT
TRBJ2-7,-,TRBV5-1,TRBD1,15,CASSLGPGGPYEQYF,TGCGCCAGCAGCTTGGGGCCAGGGGGTCCCTACGAGCAGTACTTC
TRBJ1-4,-,TRBV30,-,12,CAWRGRGVKLFF,TGTGCCTGGCGGGGGCGAGGTGTAAAACTGTTTTTT
TRBJ2-7,-,TRBV27,TRBD2,18,CASRHGAAGGPVTYEQYF,TGTGCCAGCAGGCACGGGGCAGCGGGGGGTCCCGTGACCTACGAGCAGTACTTC
TRBJ2-2,few,TRBV6-4,-,12,CASGANTGELFF,TGTGCCAGCGGAGCGAACACCGGGGAGCTGTTTTTT
TRBJ1-2,-,TRBV19,-,14,CASSMNRELDGYTF,TGTGCCAGTAGTATGAACAGGGAACTAGATGGCTACACCTTC
TRBJ2-3,-,TRBV10-3,TRBD2,17,CAISRTSGKGETDTQYF,TGTGCCATCAGTCGGACTAGCGGGAAGGGGGAAACAGATACGCAGTATTTT
TRBJ1-5,-,TRBV7-2,-,15,CASSLRGVPNQPQHF,TGTGCCAGCAGCTTACGGGGGGTGCCCAATCAGCCCCAGCATTTT
TRBJ2-2,-,TRBV5-4,TRBD2,18,CASSAGLAGARNTGELFF,TGTGCCAGCAGCGCCGGACTAGCGGGGGCCCGGAACACCGGGGAGCTGTTTTTT
TRBJ1-5,-,TRBV19,-,14,CASSIPRGNQPQHF,TGTGCCAGTAGTATCCCCAGGGGCAATCAGCCCCAGCATTTT
TRBJ1-1,-,TRBV25-1,-,15,CASSEQGRMNTEAFF,TGTGCCAGCAGTGAGCAGGGGAGGATGAACACTGAAGCTTTCTTT
TRBJ2-7,-,TRBV9,TRBD2,20,CASSVSPGRGGLAGAGEQYF,TGTGCCAGCAGCGTATCACCCGGGAGGGGGGGACTAGCGGGAGCTGGTGAGCAGTACTTC
TRBJ2-2,-,TRBV11-3,-,17,CASSSGGTSSHTGELFF,TGTGCCAGCAGCTCGGGTGGAACATCCTCACACACCGGGGAGCTGTTTTTT
TRBJ1-4,-,TRBV6-1,TRBD1,14,CASSPDRGLEKLFF,TGTGCCAGCAGCCCAGACAGGGGACTGGAAAAACTGTTTTTT
TRBJ1-5,-,TRBV25-1,-,14,CASSEYASPRPQHF,TGTGCCAGCAGTGAATATGCGTCCCCGAGACCCCAGCATTTT
TRBJ2-4,-,TRBV6-1,-,14,CASILDRAKNIQYF,TGTGCCAGCATCTTAGACAGGGCCAAAAACATTCAGTACTTC
TRBJ1-5,-,TRBV19,-,15,CASSIEGYSNQPQHF,TGTGCCAGTAGTATCGAGGGGTATAGCAATCAGCCCCAGCATTTT
TRBJ2-3,-,TRBV27,-,13,CASSFQITDTQYF,TGTGCCAGCAGTTTCCAGATCACAGATACGCAGTATTTT